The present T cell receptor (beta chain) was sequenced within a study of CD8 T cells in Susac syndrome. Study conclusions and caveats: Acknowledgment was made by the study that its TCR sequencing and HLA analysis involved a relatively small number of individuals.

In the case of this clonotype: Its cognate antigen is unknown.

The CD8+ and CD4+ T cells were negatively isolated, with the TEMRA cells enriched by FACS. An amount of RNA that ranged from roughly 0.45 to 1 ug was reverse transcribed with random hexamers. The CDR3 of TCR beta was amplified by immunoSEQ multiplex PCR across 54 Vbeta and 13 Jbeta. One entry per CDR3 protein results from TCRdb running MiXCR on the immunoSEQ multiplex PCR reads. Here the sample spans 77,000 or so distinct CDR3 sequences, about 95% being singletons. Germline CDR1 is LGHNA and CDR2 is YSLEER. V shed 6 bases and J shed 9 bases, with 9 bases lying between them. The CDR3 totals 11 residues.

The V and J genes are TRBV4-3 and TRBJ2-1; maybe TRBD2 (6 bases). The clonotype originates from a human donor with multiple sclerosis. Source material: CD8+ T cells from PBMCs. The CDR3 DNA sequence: TGCGCCAGCAGGTCCGGGGGTGAGCAGTTCTTC. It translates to CASRSGGEQFF.